Included here is one T cell receptor (beta chain) sequence, with context. Its target antigen remains unknown. No base quality information exists; no much larger clone differs at one position. The identical CDR3 is also encoded by other nucleotide sequences in the sample. The CDR3 runs 14 amino acids, cysteine and phenylalanine included. Of the read, only the CDR3 DNA is kept; its 42 bases are in frame from base 1. CDR1 LNHDA and CDR2 SQIVND are derived from the germline V gene (reference sequence). V is cut back by 6 bases and J by 7 bases, with 6 bases in the junction unmatched. This entry comes from a study of cytomegalovirus exposure and HLA in healthy donors (dated by TCRdb to about 2017). About the full investigation: An earlier analysis of approximately 640 of the donors reported approximately 290 Gb of sequence data and approximately 110 million unique TCR beta sequences from about 179 million T cells. An early release that covered some 640 HLA-typed donors contained about 290 gigabases of sequencing data and about 84 million unique TCR sequences. Of the roughly 400 genotyped donors, approximately 83% fell in the genetic ancestry cluster associated with self-reported Caucasian donors. The study aimed to test whether signatures of past pathogen exposure could be identified by cataloging public T cell receptors. The study profiled the T cell repertoires of some 610 subjects by immunosequencing and related them to cytomegalovirus serostatus. A separate validation cohort of 100 to 150 different subjects was used in addition to the roughly 700-subject first cohort. To predict cytomegalovirus infection status, the study combined high-throughput TCR immunosequencing, statistical association of individual TCRs with disease status, and machine learning. In a later analysis, previously published TCR beta repertoires from several hundred donors were re-analyzed and high-resolution HLA genotyping was added so that TCR occurrence patterns could be studied. Rather than using new phenotypic data, the later analysis identified candidate immune exposures from TCR beta sequences and from how often those sequences occurred across donors. An earlier analysis of around 540 of the donors applied high-throughput TCR beta sequencing to assess whether each TCR beta V gene segment acted as functional or pseudogenic. Alongside the repertoire data, information on donor age, sex, ethnicity and CMV serostatus was compiled. In a later genetic analysis, genome-wide SNP genotypes for about three fifths of the 666 donors were used, and that subset was treated as a discovery cohort. Every repertoire in the discovery cohort had been generated on one and the same sequencing platform. Class I and class II HLA loci were covered by the typing at four-digit resolution. The number of typed donors differed by locus: about 620-640 for A, B, C, DRB1 and DQB1; 522 for DQA1; around 610 for DPA1; and roughly 450 for DPB1. Because of strong linkage in the cohort, five DR-DQ haplotypes were treated as single units for association and clustering. Among some 410 genotyped donors of the cohort, an average of about 240,000 unique TCR beta nucleotide sequences were sequenced per donor, around 20% of them non-productive. Overall study results and their limits: Only TCR beta chains were sequenced in this cohort, and the absence of alpha or paired-chain data limited detectable features. A later genetic analysis reported fewer N-insertions in productive TCRs among donors in an Asian-associated ancestry cluster than the roughly 720-donor mean. The only immune exposure information available for the cohort was CMV serostatus. A cluster of highly shared sequence variants was judged likely to be a technical artifact of the sequencing pipeline. In both the original and validation cohorts, the classifier was reported to diagnose cytomegalovirus status with high specificity and sensitivity. The 87-base-pair reads could not distinguish some IMGT-functional V segments, including TRBV6-2 and TRBV6-3, so those segments were excluded. Broadly in line with IMGT annotations, most TCR beta V segments showed up in productive rearrangements about 87% or about 30% of the time in an earlier analysis of several hundred of the donors. A later analysis associated 16,951 TCR beta sequences with specific HLA alleles at a false discovery rate of 0.05. Over 15 rarely observed V segments, including chromosome 9 orphons, were excluded from the earlier analysis of about 610 of the donors because counts were too low. Because HLA typing was unavailable for some donors at each locus, only the typed subset was used in association tests. In a later analysis, HLA-associated TCR beta chains showed more clonal expansion and lower generation probabilities than non-associated chains that were equally common. It was suggested by the authors that the approach could potentially be generalized to other disease states and immunological phenotypes. Most TCR sequences were seen in very few donors, while some public TCRs were found in many individuals. Correlated functional status among segregating V segments might reflect linkage disequilibrium, but an unknown experimental factor could not be ruled out. A further reported finding was that TCR beta sequences accurately predicted the HLA-A and HLA-B alleles for most subjects in the first cohort. According to a later analysis, most CMV-associated TCR beta chains appeared to be HLA-restricted, and the HLA associations seemed to be driven largely by CMV exposure. In a later genetic analysis, a missense DCLRE1C variant was associated with V-gene and J-gene trimming of TCR beta chains, and the association was replicated in an independent cohort. When HLA alleles, especially DR and DQ, strongly co-occurred, TCR associations were difficult to assign to individual alleles. The study gave a list of about 160 TCR beta chains associated with cytomegalovirus. In a later analysis, several top co-occurrence clusters were reported to appear linked to parvovirus B19, influenza, CMV and Epstein-Barr virus. In a later analysis, the rate of TCR association differed among HLA loci, with DRB1 alleles having the most associated TCRs and HLA-C alleles having the fewest. A few of the identified cytomegalovirus-associated TCR beta chains were confirmed in vitro to be specific for cytomegalovirus antigens. The presence/absence analyses assumed that sequencing depth was roughly uniform across donors, and that assumption may not be true.

Libraries were prepared through the immunoSEQ multiplex PCR assay. For the multiplex PCR, a mixture combining 60 forward primers for TCR Vbeta segments and 13 reverse primers for TCR Jbeta segments was used. The CDR3 region of rearranged TCR beta genes was amplified from genomic DNA with a multiplex PCR assay. The Illumina HiSeq System was used to sequence the amplified TCR beta libraries as 87-base-pair reads. In the source study's methods: In a later analysis, tens of millions of unique TCR beta chains were counted across the roughly 670 repertoires, and roughly 11 million of these chains were shared by at least two donors. Raw reads were error-corrected and collapsed into unique sequences with a nearest-neighbor algorithm that merged closely related sequences to remove PCR and sequencing errors. Alignment of CDR3 sequences to IMGT reference sequences was used to assign V, D and J gene segments. For a sequence to be retained, a match of at least six nucleotides was required to both a V gene segment and a J gene segment. Rearrangements were called productive when the CDR3 lacked stop codons and stayed in frame with V and J; all others were non-productive. Following IMGT convention, CDR3 was defined as the stretch from the second conserved V-encoded cysteine to the conserved J-encoded phenylalanine. The earlier analysis of 500 to 750 of the donors excluded any sequence lacking an unambiguous match to a single V gene segment. An earlier analysis of several hundred of the donors called V segments functional above 56.7% productive rearrangements and segregating when the between-donor standard deviation exceeded 5%. A statistical classification framework was developed to diagnose cytomegalovirus status using the catalog of TCR beta chain sequences. A later analysis assigned V and J genes by comparing TCR nucleotide sequences with IMGT/GENE-DB human TR gene sequences. The TCRdist pipeline was used in a later analysis to assign CDR3 sequences and most-parsimonious VDJ recombination scenarios. In a later analysis, each TCR beta chain was defined by its CDR3 amino acid sequence together with its V-gene family, and reads without a unique V-gene family were excluded. As a way to deal with suspected cross-contamination and a sequencing artifact, a later analysis dropped more than 500 nucleotide sequences that were highly shared and had low generation probability. For each public chain, a later analysis derived a clonal expansion index from normalized ranks of inferred template counts within each repertoire. In a later analysis, generation probabilities were computed using a VDJ recombination model fitted to out-of-frame rearrangements, and the results were checked against IGoR. A later analysis scored TCR-TCR, TCR-HLA and TCR-CMV co-occurrence with hypergeometric tests, applying a repertoire-size bias correction to TCR pairs. False discovery rates were estimated in a later analysis by permuting HLA or CMV assignments 20 times. In a later analysis, co-occurring TCRs were grouped using DBSCAN, with TCRdist sequence similarity added in when clustering inside HLA-allele-positive subsets. Co-occurrence clustering excluded repertoires with fewer than 30,000 or more than 120,000 public chains, plus five with anomalous nucleotide sharing. Sourced from immuneACCESS, this table was stored by TCRdb with only in-frame sequences that have V and J called. A share of the clones is absent; for the studies checked, an unresolved V gene accounts for under half, and the remainder has no known explanation. The V and J calls and clone size are taken from that table; D and trimming were inferred from the DNA. The sample contains 150,000 to 200,000 clones, more than 65% of them found a single time. The ten largest account for 5% to 7% of the sample.

The cohort consisted of some 730 healthy bone marrow donors. All cohort members were sampled while nominally healthy, although unrecorded immune exposures were likely present. The donor was CMV seropositive and was included in the group of 250 to 350 seropositive cohort members. A peripheral blood sample was collected from each donor, and TCR beta sequencing was performed on peripheral blood mononuclear cells. Genomic DNA extraction from the blood cell samples was performed with the Qiagen DNeasy Blood Extraction Kit. The receptor was derived from a man in his forties or fifties in good health and CMV-seropositive. Input material: PBMCs. The V and J segments used are TRBV19 and TRBJ1-4, with 9 bases in between that match TRBD1. The nucleotides read TGTGCCAGTAGGGAAACAGGGGGCGGTGAAAAACTGTTTTTT. This yields the protein CASRETGGGEKLFF.